This section outlines one T cell receptor beta chain sequence together with its context. Antigen specificity is unknown. The naive CD8 subset, CD45RO-negative cells positively selected for CCR7, excluded terminally differentiated effector memory CD45RA+ cells. The germline V gene encodes CDR1 MDHEN and CDR2 SYDVKM. V was trimmed by 8 bases and J by 9 bases, leaving 14 bases between them. This CDR3 comprises 12 residues. This sample is part of a study of shared clonotypes between healthy human individuals. Study as a whole: The study used three CD4 naive, three CD4 memory, two CD8 naive and one CD8 memory plate per donor.

TCRdb's copy holds only in-frame clones and misses some; the assay was immunoSEQ multiplex PCR. The sample holds around 600,000 clones, around 96% seen once. Study-level findings and limits: It was observed that around 5% of naive CD4 clonotypes were shared across a handful of donors. It was the few donors that limited the genetic and exposure-history diversity represented. A generally larger estimated richness was seen in naive subsets than in memory subsets.

The sequenced sample was naive CD8+ T cells sorted from blood. J is TRBJ2-1 and V is TRBV28; D perhaps matches TRBD1 (6 bases). The sequence derives from a woman in her 30s in good health. This chain's CDR3 is CASGGHPGEQFF. CDR3 coding DNA: TGTGCCAGCGGGGGACATCCCGGTGAGCAGTTCTTC.